This entry features one T cell receptor (beta chain) sequence. It has no known antigen specificity. Nothing much larger sits one base from this clone, and base qualities are not available. This entry belongs to a study of vaccination effects on CD4 cells after COVID-19 (dated by TCRdb to between 2021 and 2023). About the full investigation: Each participant got two doses of an mRNA SARS-CoV-2 vaccine, either BNT162b2 or mRNA-1273. Pre-vaccine samples were drawn from a couple of convalescent patients 16 days and one week before the first dose, at 142 and 148 days after COVID-19 diagnosis. The study compared SARS-CoV-2 spike-specific CD4+ TCR repertoires before and after mRNA vaccination in COVID-19 convalescent patients and infection-naive vaccine recipients. Altogether, some 10 COVID-19 convalescent patients and a few SARS-CoV-2-naive healthy vaccine recipients made up the full study. Cultures from other donors in the study were sequenced with the Oncomine TCR Beta short-read assay on an Illumina iSeq 100. General study outcomes and caveats: The study was limited by a small number of convalescent patients and lacked early post-infection timepoints. Clones induced by infection and clones induced by vaccination both contracted markedly at late timepoints after vaccination, which fits with T cell responses waning over time. In convalescent patients, the post-vaccine spike-reactive repertoire was composed mainly of new vaccine-induced clones that were largely distinct from infection-induced clones.

CDR1 SNHLY and CDR2 FYNNEI were looked up in the germline V gene. The CDR3 holds 14 amino acids from the cysteine to the phenylalanine. The DNA shown is the 42-base CDR3, in frame from base 1. The germline V end is reduced by 9 bases and the J end by 4 bases; junction bases left unmatched: 1. Library preparation employed the immunoSEQ multiplex PCR assay. DNA from the CD4+ T cells that had been cultured and isolated underwent TCR beta CDR3 sequencing. The authors' analysis ran thus. Non-productive TCR sequences were removed, reads were trimmed to the CDR3 region, and CDR3s of at least 7 amino acids were retained. The MANAFEST web app was used to identify antigen-specific clonotypes by comparing expansion in peptide wells with expansion in reference cultures. For clones to be considered positive, expansion at FDR<0.05 versus reference and all other wells, an odds ratio above 5, and a frequency above 0.1% in two replicate wells were required. Clonotypes significantly expanded in SARS-CoV-2 spike wells and in at least one common cold coronavirus spike condition were defined as cross-reactive. Levenshtein distance calculated with the stringdist R package was used to assess CDR3 similarity, and unrooted trees were constructed with ape in R 3.6.1. Entries here come from immuneACCESS through TCRdb and include only in-frame sequences with V and J called. Some clones fail to appear in such tables; in the studies checked, an unresolved V gene covers under half of the shortfall, and the cause of the remainder is unknown. V, J and clone size were drawn from that table, and D and trimming were deduced from the DNA. The sample includes roughly 45,000 clones, with approximately 81% observed a single time. The ten biggest clones cover roughly 27% of the sample.

The ViraFEST assay stimulated PBMC with viral peptide pools and then used TCR sequencing to identify antigen-specific CD4+ T cell clonotypes by expansion. After less than eleven days of culture, CD4+ T cells were isolated with the EasySep CD4+ T cell isolation kit. Convalescent patients had PCR-confirmed SARS-CoV-2 infection between March and December 2020, before Alpha, Beta and Delta variants emerged in the United States. Some 2 million PBMC per well were cultured in IMDM with about 5.4% human AB serum, about 9.4 IU/ml IL-2 and gentamicin, plus 10 ug/ml peptides. On days 3 and 7, half of the culture medium was replaced with fresh IL-2-containing medium. Each peptide stimulation condition was cultured in triplicate wells unless otherwise noted. PBMC were separated from whole blood using Ficoll-Paque Plus gradient centrifugation and were then either cryopreserved at -140C or used fresh. Genomic DNA was extracted from cultured CD4+ T cells with the QIAamp micro DNA kit.

Sequencing used CD4+ T cells from PBMCs cultured with a peptide pool, obtained before COVID-19 vaccination. The V gene is TRBV2 and the J gene is TRBJ2-1; the central 15 bases match TRBD2. The source of this sequence is a human donor who had a prior SARS-CoV-2 infection. The DNA is TGTGCCAGTGGACTAGCGGGAGGGTACAATGAGCAGTTCTTC. It encodes CASGLAGGYNEQFF. When the CDR3 is completed using the reference TRBV2 and TRBJ2-1 genes on either side, the full variable domain is EPEVTQTPSHQVTQMGQEVILRCVPISNHLYFYWYRQILGQKVEFLVSFYNNEISEKSEIFDDQFSVERPDGSNFTLKIRSTKLEDSAMYFCASGLAGGYNEQFFGPGTRLTVL.